The T cell receptor (beta chain) under discussion was sequenced for a study of blood T cells in healthy people across ages. A sample-barcoded 5' primer and a J-beta primer mix were used in a second PCR of about 6 to 11 cycles. TCRdb itself ran the 5' RACE reads through MiXCR, one entry per CDR3 protein. The sample lists some 1.5 million distinct CDR3 sequences; 35% to 45% were seen once. Sequenced: blood. The TCR comes from a woman younger than 35 in good health.

In DNA, the CDR3 is TGCAGTGCTCATGGGAGACAGGGGCCAAACGAGCAGTACTTC. Its protein product is CSAHGRQGPNEQYF. The rearrangement uses TRBV20-1 and TRBJ2-7; TRBD1 aligns across 8 bases. The V gene's germline CDR1 is DFQATT and CDR2 SNEGSKA (reference sequence). There are 14 residues in the CDR3. The J segment lost 5 bases and the V segment lost 5 bases, leaving 11 bases of the junction unmatched.